A single sample is the source of the 21 T cell receptor beta chains below, sequenced in a study of cytotoxic CD8 clonotypes in ibrutinib-treated CLL (dated by TCRdb to the early 2020s). The library came from the immunoSEQ multiplex PCR assay. TCRdb's version of the immuneACCESS table is confined to in-frame rearrangements and falls short of the full clone set. An unresolved V gene accounts for under half of the shortfall where checked; the remainder is of unknown origin. This sample comprises some 93,000 clones, around 73% of them detected only once. The biggest ten clones account for around 32% of the sample. The time point label, as the study defines it: 12 months on ibrutinib. This material consisted of PBMCs, taken after 12 months of ibrutinib treatment. These receptors originate from a human donor with chronic lymphocytic leukemia.

V usage is TRBV6-1 and J usage is TRBJ2-7; D may match TRBD1 or TRBD2 (5 bases each). From germline, CDR1 is MNHNS and CDR2 SASEGT. The CDR3 totals 14 residues. V dropped 6 bases and J dropped 2 bases, with 14 bases sitting between them. CDR3 loop: CASRNPGATYEQYF. The CDR3, as DNA: TGTGCCAGCAGAAACCCCGGGGCTACCTACGAGCAGTACTTC.

The genes are TRBV29-1 and TRBJ1-1; D not certain. The CDR3 is 14 residues long. The V end lost 6 bases, the J end lost 4 bases, and 18 bases lay between the germline ends. CDR1 and CDR2 from the germline V gene are SQVTM and ANQGSEA. The CDR3 region is CSVGWDKVGTEAFF. DNA of the CDR3: TGCAGCGTCGGCTGGGATAAAGTAGGCACTGAAGCTTTCTTT.

The chain carries TRBV7-2 and TRBJ2-7; 9 bases are shared with TRBD1. The CDR3 runs to 16 residues. Germline CDR1 SGHTA, CDR2 FQGNSA. The trim removed 1 base at V and 2 bases at J, leaving 6 bases unmatched. CDR3 sequence: CASSLVTGGKTYEQYF. In DNA, the CDR3 is TGTGCCAGCAGCTTAGTAACAGGGGGCAAAACCTACGAGCAGTACTTC.

This clone turned up a few times. This chain connects TRBV30 to TRBJ1-4; maybe TRBD1 (5 bases). The CDR3 runs to 12 residues. Germline V lookup: CDR1 GTSNPN, CDR2 SVGIG (reference sequence). The ends were cut back, 3 bases at V and 8 bases at J, with 10 bases in the middle. CDR3 DNA: TGTGCCTGGAGGGACAAGGGGGAAAAACTGTTTTTT. Translating it yields CAWRDKGEKLFF.

The table lists this clone with a count of one. V usage is TRBV7-9 and J usage is TRBJ1-3, with D hard to call. Germline assignment: CDR1 SEHNR and CDR2 FQNEAQ (reference sequence). With 1 base removed from V and 8 bases from J, the gap between germline ends came to 6 bases. The CDR3 loop spans 12 amino acids. CDR3: CASSLGFDTIYF. In DNA, the CDR3 is TGTGCCAGCAGCTTAGGGTTCGACACCATATATTTT.

The V gene is TRBV30, the J gene TRBJ1-1; D gene unclear. The CDR3 runs 13 residues. Germline CDR1 and CDR2: GTSNPN and SVGIG (reference sequence). V lost 6 bases, J lost 2 bases, and 13 bases lay in between. Written as DNA, the CDR3 is TGTGCCTGCCAACAAGCAGAAAACACTGAAGCTTTCTTT. This sequence encodes CACQQAENTEAFF.

The rearrangement links TRBV7-9 to TRBJ1-4, with no clear D. Germline loops: CDR1 SEHNR, CDR2 FQNEAQ (reference sequence). The CDR3 is made up of 15 amino acids. V gave up 4 bases and J gave up 5 bases, with 14 bases separating them. CDR3 region: CASSSGTAENEKLFF. The CDR3 region has the DNA TGTGCCAGCAGCTCAGGCACGGCAGAGAATGAAAAACTGTTTTTT.

Only a few counts were recorded for this clone. The genes are TRBV18 and TRBJ1-1; D is uncertain. The germline gives CDR1 KGHSH, CDR2 LQKENI. The germline V and J ends were trimmed by 6 bases and 3 bases, with 20 bases remaining between them. The CDR3 runs 16 residues. DNA for the CDR3: TGTGCCAGCTCCCCAATTGGGGTTGCTGGGTACACTGAAGCTTTCTTT. It yields the protein CASSPIGVAGYTEAFF.

The chain uses TRBV4-1 and TRBJ1-3; D gene unclear. Trimming shortened V by 1 base and J by 3 bases, and 10 bases separated the two germline ends. The CDR3 is 15 amino acids. The V gene's germline CDR1 is MGHRA and CDR2 YSYEKL. The CDR3 is CASSQVAAVGNTIYF. CDR3 in DNA: TGCGCCAGCAGCCAAGTCGCAGCTGTTGGAAACACCATATATTTT.

The chain recombines TRBV5-5 with TRBJ2-2; no clear D gene. V dropped 2 bases and J dropped 2 bases, with 10 bases sitting between them. CDR3 size: 15 residues. Germline V gene sequence: CDR1 SGHKS, CDR2 YYEKEE (reference sequence). The CDR3 DNA reads as TGTGCCAGCAGCTTTTCGACGGCCAACACCGGGGAGCTGTTTTTT. Translation gives CASSFSTANTGELFF.

This chain connects TRBV15 to TRBJ2-5; TRBD2 matches at 10 bases. Germline V lookup: CDR1 LNHNV, CDR2 YYDKDF (reference sequence). The CDR3 totals 16 residues. After removal of 3 bases from V and 3 bases from J, the junction contained 7 bases not matched to a gene. The CDR3 DNA sequence: TGTGCCACCAGCAGGGTGAGAGCGGGGGGGGAAGAGACCCAGTACTTC. It specifies CATSRVRAGGEETQYF.

This rearrangement joins TRBV30 to TRBJ2-6, with D perhaps assigned TRBD1 or TRBD2 (6 bases each). Germline-derived CDR1 and CDR2 are GTSNPN and SVGIG (reference sequence). There are 16 residues in the CDR3. Trimming took off 2 bases at V and 1 base at J, with 12 bases between the two ends. This chain's CDR3 is CAWSRGAQSGANVLTF. CDR3 DNA sequence: TGTGCCTGGAGTAGGGGGGCTCAGTCTGGGGCCAACGTCCTGACTTTC. The full variable domain, completed using reference TRBV30 and TRBJ2-6, is SQTIHQWPATLVQPVGSPLSLECTVEGTSNPNLYWYRQAAGRGLQLLFYSVGIGQISSEVPQNLSASRPQDRQFILSSKKLLLSDSGFYLCAWSRGAQSGANVLTFGAGSRLTVL.

The CDR3 DNA sequence: TGTGCCAGCAGCAGGGGACAGGGGTACCATGAGCAGTTCTTC. Translating gives CASSRGQGYHEQFF. This chain joins TRBV7-2 and TRBJ2-1; 10 nucleotides match TRBD1. The V gene's germline CDR1 is SGHTA and CDR2 FQGNSA. Unmatched junction bases numbered 6, after V lost 5 bases and J lost 8 bases. The CDR3 sequence is 14 residues long.

The chain combines TRBV5-6 with TRBJ1-1; TRBD1 matches at 10 bases. The CDR3 totals 18 residues. Germline V gene data show CDR1 as SGHDT and CDR2 as YYEEEE. V shed 2 bases, J shed 4 bases, and the junction held 14 bases outside the gene matches. CDR3 in amino acids: CASSFAQGQGWVATEAFF. CDR3 DNA: TGTGCCAGCAGCTTTGCTCAGGGACAGGGGTGGGTAGCCACTGAAGCTTTCTTT.

The chain carries TRBV15 and TRBJ2-1; 11 bases match TRBD2. The V segment lost 3 bases and the J segment 6 bases; nucleotides outside the gene matches: 7. Germline CDR1 and CDR2: LNHNV and YYDKDF (reference sequence). The CDR3 totals 16 residues. The CDR3 sequence: CATSRAFSGGANEQFF. The CDR3 nucleotides are TGTGCCACCAGCAGGGCTTTTAGCGGGGGGGCCAATGAGCAGTTCTTC.

This clone came up a few times. The chain joins TRBV6-6 to TRBJ1-5, with TRBD1 as a possible D gene (5 bases). There are 14 residues in the CDR3. Germline V lookup: CDR1 MNHNY, CDR2 SVGAGI (reference sequence). V dropped 8 bases and J dropped 2 bases, with 13 bases sitting between them. CDR3: CASQRGEGNQPQHF. In nucleotides, the CDR3 is TGTGCCAGCCAGCGGGGGGAGGGCAATCAGCCCCAGCATTTT.

The V and J genes are TRBV27 and TRBJ2-7; 10 bases are a match to TRBD2. CDR1 is MNHEY and CDR2 is SMNVEV in the germline V gene (reference sequence). V shed 5 bases and J 0 bases; nucleotides not matched to a gene: 10. The CDR3 sequence is 17 residues long. CDR3 nucleotide sequence: TGTGCCAGCAGTAAACATATAGCGGGGGGAAGCTCCTACGAGCAGTACTTC. Its translation is CASSKHIAGGSSYEQYF.

This sequence joins TRBV4-1 and TRBJ2-5; no definite D call. Looked up from germline, CDR1 is MGHRA and CDR2 is YSYEKL. Trimming took off 1 base at V and 10 bases at J, with 19 bases between the two ends. The CDR3 spans 15 residues. The CDR3 loop reads CASSQGDEPRRNQYF. DNA for the CDR3: TGCGCCAGCAGCCAAGGAGATGAGCCCCGAAGGAACCAGTACTTC.

This chain connects TRBV30 to TRBJ2-3; tentatively, D is TRBD2 (5 bases). Germline V gene lookup returns CDR1 GTSNPN and CDR2 SVGIG (reference sequence). Between the trimmed V and J ends, which lost 0 bases and 8 bases, there was a span of 9 bases. The length of the CDR3 is 12 residues. The CDR3 DNA follows: TGTGCCTGGAGTGTGGACTTTGCTACGCAGTATTTT. Residues: CAWSVDFATQYF. The variable domain in full, completed from reference TRBV30 and TRBJ2-3, reads SQTIHQWPATLVQPVGSPLSLECTVEGTSNPNLYWYRQAAGRGLQLLFYSVGIGQISSEVPQNLSASRPQDRQFILSSKKLLLSDSGFYLCAWSVDFATQYFGPGTRLTVL.

The chain employs TRBV4-1 and TRBJ1-2, with 10 bases matching TRBD1. The CDR3 contains 15 residues. CDR1 is MGHRA, CDR2 YSYEKL, per germline. Trimming cost V 2 bases and J 6 bases; bases outside gene matches: 6. The CDR3 loop reads CASSQPGTGVDGYTF. CDR3 coding DNA: TGCGCCAGCAGCCAACCCGGGACAGGGGTCGATGGCTACACCTTC.

The V gene is TRBV5-1, the J gene TRBJ1-2; D uncertain. Trimming removed 5 bases at V and 3 bases at J, with 14 bases between. Germline CDR1 SGHRS, CDR2 YFSETQ. The CDR3 has 14 residues. Here the CDR3 reads CASRLLTGDYGYTF. The CDR3 DNA is TGCGCCAGCAGGCTCCTTACCGGTGACTATGGCTACACCTTC.